The 6 T cell receptor beta chains below come from one sample, sequenced in a study of identical twins. MiXCR, run by TCRdb on the 5' RACE reads, gives a single entry per CDR3 protein. The sample has about 260,000 distinct CDR3 sequences, around 6.6% seen once; the top ten hold 3% to 4.5%. These data also formed part of another study, on yellow fever vaccine responses in identical twins.

The source material was memory (CD45RO+) T cells sorted from blood. The receptor set was obtained from a woman between 18 and 30 years old in good health.

This clonotype was picked up a small number of times. The rearrangement joins TRBV5-5 to TRBJ2-2, with 7 bases identical to TRBD2. Germline CDR1 and CDR2: SGHKS and YYEKEE (reference sequence). The CDR3 contains 16 residues. The V and J ends lost 4 bases and 2 bases, in that order; junction bases with no gene match: 8. Here the CDR3 DNA reads TGTGCCAGCAGCCCACATGGGACTACTAACACCGGGGAGCTGTTTTTT. This sequence encodes CASSPHGTTNTGELFF.

Ten or more counts support this clonotype. This chain joins TRBV6-1 and TRBJ1-2, with D perhaps TRBD1 (6 bases). Per the germline V gene, CDR1 is MNHNS and CDR2 is SASEGT. Trimming cost V 6 bases and J 8 bases, with 16 bases left between them. The CDR3 runs to 13 residues. Written as DNA, the CDR3 is TGTGCCAGCAGCCCAACAGGGCCCGGGGGCTACACCTTC. Translating it yields CASSPTGPGGYTF.

The chain carries TRBV10-3 and TRBJ2-2, with 9 bases aligning to TRBD1. The V segment lost 9 bases and the J segment 4 bases; nucleotides outside the gene matches: 6. The CDR3 totals 14 residues. The germline gives CDR1 ENHRY, CDR2 SYGVKD. The CDR3 protein is CAIMGQGSTGELFF. CDR3 DNA: TGTGCCATTATGGGACAGGGTAGCACCGGGGAGCTGTTTTTT.

The chain employs TRBV19 and TRBJ2-2, with D unclear. The CDR3 loop spans 13 amino acids. Germline values: CDR1 LNHDA, CDR2 SQIVND (reference sequence). The DNA for the CDR3 is TGTGTCAGCCGTGAAGCGCCCACCGGGGAGCTGTTTTTT. Its protein product is CVSREAPTGELFF.

A few counts support this clonotype. This chain connects TRBV29-1 to TRBJ2-6; D call uncertain. The V and J ends lost 2 bases and 4 bases respectively, with 6 bases between them. This CDR3 is 13 amino acids long. Germline CDR1 reads SQVTM; CDR2 reads ANQGSEA. The CDR3 nucleotides are TGCAGCGTTGAACGGTTCGGGGCCAACGTCCTGACTTTC. Its protein product is CSVERFGANVLTF.

In its sample, this clonotype was seen a few times. This CDR3 reads CSARGVTPYEQYF. The DNA of the CDR3 is TGCAGTGCTAGGGGGGTGACACCCTACGAGCAGTACTTC. J is TRBJ2-7 and V is TRBV20-1; the D call may be TRBD1 or TRBD2 (5 bases each). The germline gives CDR1 DFQATT, CDR2 SNEGSKA (reference sequence). V was clipped by 3 bases and J by 2 bases, with 11 bases between them. CDR3 size: 13 residues.